Following are 2 T cell receptor beta chains from one sample sequenced in a study of T-cell memory formation after mild COVID-19. TCRdb processed the 5' RACE reads anew with MiXCR; each CDR3 protein has one entry. Of about 320,000 distinct CDR3 sequences listed, over 11% are singletons. Sequenced: PBMCs or a T cell subset sorted from them (not recorded which). The receptors derive from a man aged 18 to 35 who had mild COVID-19 (a few samples of this study predate the infection). Cell type and time point are not known.

This clonotype was counted ten times or more. This chain joins TRBV5-1 and TRBJ2-1, with D maybe TRBD2 (5 bases). The CDR3 loop spans 14 amino acids. Germline V gene data show CDR1 as SGHRS and CDR2 as YFSETQ. V lost 0 bases and J lost 11, with 15 bases in between. CDR3 sequence reads: CASSLEVSTGKQFF. For the CDR3, the DNA is TGCGCCAGCAGCTTGGAGGTATCCACGGGGAAGCAGTTCTTC.

This clonotype was observed a few times. The J gene is TRBJ2-5, the V gene TRBV7-3; no firm D call. Trimming took off 1 base at V and 3 bases at J, with 6 bases between the two ends. The CDR3 covers 13 residues. Germline CDR1 and CDR2: SGHTA and FQGTGA. The CDR3: CASSLSPEETQYF. In DNA, the CDR3 is TGTGCCAGCAGCTTAAGCCCAGAAGAGACCCAGTACTTC. Drawing the rest from reference TRBV7-3 and TRBJ2-5, the complete variable domain is GAGVSQTPSNKVTEKGKYVELRCDPISGHTALYWYRQSLGQGPEFLIYFQGTGAADDSGLPNDRFFAVRPEGSVSTLKIQRTERGDSAVYLCASSLSPEETQYFGPGTRLLVL.